One and the same sample provided the 20 T cell receptor beta chains below, sequenced in a study of T cell responses to AZD1222 COVID-19 vaccine. Clones were sequenced by immunoSEQ multiplex PCR, and TCRdb holds only the in-frame ones, with some missing. Altogether roughly 97,000 clones are present, around 89% being singletons, with the ten largest covering about 19%. The sequencing used peripheral blood, collected on day 0 of AZD1222 vaccination. The receptor source for this set is an adult in good health.

This clone was detected a few times. The V call is TRBV9, the J call TRBJ2-3, with TRBD2 matching over 13 bases. The germline gives CDR1 SGDLS, CDR2 YYNGEE. V shed 3 bases, J shed 3 bases, and the junction held 4 bases outside the gene matches. The CDR3 loop spans 16 amino acids. The CDR3 sequence: CASSAGTSGTTDTQYF. The CDR3 nucleotides are TGTGCCAGCAGCGCCGGGACTAGCGGGACAACAGATACGCAGTATTTT.

The chain has TRBV2 and TRBJ2-5; 7 positions match TRBD1. J gave up 2 bases and V 7 bases, and 1 base lay outside the gene matches. Germline V CDR1 and CDR2: SNHLY, FYNNEI. CDR3 length equals 12 residues. This CDR3 is CASMGQQETQYF. Written as DNA, the CDR3 is TGTGCCAGCATGGGACAGCAAGAGACCCAGTACTTC. The full variable domain, completed using reference TRBV2 and TRBJ2-5, is EPEVTQTPSHQVTQMGQEVILRCVPISNHLYFYWYRQILGQKVEFLVSFYNNEISEKSEIFDDQFSVERPDGSNFTLKIRSTKLEDSAMYFCASMGQQETQYFGPGTRLLVL.

V and J are TRBV4-2 and TRBJ2-2; 7 bases map to TRBD2. V was pared by 3 bases and J by 5 bases, with 0 bases of the junction left unmatched. Per the germline V gene, CDR1 is LGHNA and CDR2 is YNFKEQ. This CDR3 comprises 13 residues. The CDR3 region has the DNA TGTGCCAGCAGCCACGGGGGGACCGGGGAGCTGTTTTTT. This translates into CASSHGGTGELFF.

The chain combines TRBV10-3 with TRBJ1-3, with 11 bases matching TRBD1. The CDR3 spans 16 residues. Trimming at V came to 8 bases and at J to 2 bases, leaving 8 bases not matched to a gene. CDR1 and CDR2 (germline): ENHRY, SYGVKD. The CDR3 region has the DNA TGTGCCATCCTCAATGTGGGACAGGGGGCTGGAAACACCATATATTTT. Encoded protein: CAILNVGQGAGNTIYF.

The chain employs TRBV19 and TRBJ1-5, with TRBD1 matching 11 bases. J was trimmed by 1 base and V by 6 bases; bases with no gene match: 11. Germline V gene sequence: CDR1 LNHDA, CDR2 SQIVND (reference sequence). CDR3 size: 18 residues. The DNA of the CDR3 is TGTGCCAGTAGCCCGGACAGGGGGCGAAAGGGGAGCAATCAGCCCCAGCATTTT. It yields the protein CASSPDRGRKGSNQPQHF.

The chain combines TRBV2 with TRBJ2-2; a weak D match, TRBD1 (5 bases). CDR3 length equals 16 residues. Germline CDR1 SNHLY, CDR2 FYNNEI. Trimming removed 2 bases at V and 2 bases at J, with 12 bases between. CDR3 in DNA: TGTGCCAGCAGTGAACAGGGTGGGGTAAACACCGGGGAGCTGTTTTTT. The encoded protein is CASSEQGGVNTGELFF.

The chain employs TRBV7-3 and TRBJ1-1; the match to TRBD1 covers 7 bases. In germline, CDR1 is SGHTA, CDR2 FQGTGA. The CDR3 is 14 residues long. V was clipped by 5 bases and J by 4 bases; unmatched bases: 7. CDR3 bases: TGTGCCAGCAGCCCACAGGGGTGGGGCACTGAAGCTTTCTTT. Its protein is CASSPQGWGTEAFF.

This clone has a single count. The chain uses TRBV11-2 and TRBJ2-3; D unclear. The CDR3 is 12 amino acids. The germline V and J ends were trimmed by 0 bases and 7 bases, with 5 bases remaining between them. CDR1 is SGHAT and CDR2 is FQNNGV in the germline V gene. CDR3 DNA sequence: TGTGCCAGCAGCTTAGATCAAAATACGCAGTATTTT. It specifies CASSLDQNTQYF.

Note on this clone: Since no conserved phenylalanine or tryptophan closes the CDR3, a read error is the likely cause. The CDR3 DNA sequence: TGTGCCAGCAGCGTTCGGACAGGGCCCTATAATTCACCCCTCCACCTT. This codes for CASSVRTGPYNSPLHL. The chain combines TRBV9 with TRBJ1-6; 8 bases agree with TRBD1. The CDR3 covers 16 residues. Germline V gene sequence: CDR1 SGDLS, CDR2 YYNGEE. Trimming cost V 2 bases and J 2 bases; bases outside gene matches: 3.

The chain has TRBV7-8 and TRBJ1-2; TRBD1 agrees at 8 bases. Germline V gives CDR1 SGHVS, CDR2 FQNEAQ. This CDR3 contains 16 residues. After removal of 5 bases from V and 8 bases from J, the junction contained 16 bases not matched to a gene. The CDR3 sequence: CASSTRTGKNQEGYTF. CDR3 sequence (DNA): TGTGCCAGCAGCACCCGGACAGGGAAGAACCAAGAGGGCTACACCTTC.

This clone appeared once. The V and J genes are TRBV4-1 and TRBJ2-1, with 12 bases identical to TRBD2. The length of the CDR3 is 15 residues. Germline V gene sequence: CDR1 MGHRA, CDR2 YSYEKL. With V trimmed by 4 bases and J by 2 bases, 0 bases remained unmatched. The CDR3 region is CASSPSGGAYNEQFF. CDR3 DNA: TGCGCCAGCAGCCCTAGCGGGGGGGCCTACAATGAGCAGTTCTTC.

The chain has TRBV7-9 and TRBJ1-3, with a weak D call TRBD1 (5 bases). CDR1 SEHNR and CDR2 FQNEAQ come from the germline V gene (reference sequence). V was shortened by 1 base and J by 1 base, with 14 bases between the two germline ends. CDR3 length equals 17 residues. The CDR3 nucleotides are TGTGCCAGCAGCTTAGAAACGGAACAGGCTTCTGGAAACACCATATATTTT. Protein sequence: CASSLETEQASGNTIYF.

This rearrangement joins TRBV6-5 to TRBJ2-5, with 7 bases identical to TRBD2. The CDR3 has 13 amino acids. The V gene's germline CDR1 is MNHEY and CDR2 SVGAGI. V lost 5 bases, J lost 5 bases, and 5 bases stayed unmatched. CDR3 sequence reads: CASSRQGGETQYF. The CDR3 DNA sequence: TGTGCCAGCAGTCGTCAGGGAGGGGAGACCCAGTACTTC.

The chain carries TRBV7-2 and TRBJ2-5; 8 positions agree with TRBD1. Trimming removed 0 bases from V and 13 bases from J; junction bases left unmatched: 7. CDR1 SGHTA and CDR2 FQGNSA come from the germline V gene. CDR3 length: 13 residues. CDR3 protein: CASSLAFDRGVYF. The CDR3, as DNA: TGTGCCAGCAGCTTAGCGTTTGACAGGGGAGTGTACTTC.

This chain connects TRBV3-1 (or the pseudogene TRBV3-2) to TRBJ1-6; tentatively, D is TRBD1 (6 bases). Germline CDR1 and CDR2: LGHDT and YNNKEL (reference sequence). The CDR3 totals 14 residues. V was clipped by 1 base and J by 7 bases, with 8 bases between them. CDR3 DNA sequence: TGTGCCAGCAGCCAAGGCAGGGGAAATTCACCCCTCCACTTT. Translated: CASSQGRGNSPLHF.

CDR3 residues: CASKQGGLDGYTF. CDR3 sequence (DNA): TGTGCCAGCAAACAGGGGGGCTTGGATGGCTACACCTTC. This rearrangement joins TRBV19 to TRBJ1-2, with 8 bases lining up with TRBD1. V lost 9 bases and J lost 6; bases outside the gene matches: 9. The germline V gene has CDR1 LNHDA and CDR2 SQIVND (reference sequence). The CDR3 extends over 13 amino acids.

The chain joins TRBV13 to TRBJ1-2, with D possibly being TRBD1 (6 bases). The CDR3 is 14 residues long. V was pared by 2 bases and J by 3 bases, with 10 bases between. Germline CDR1 reads PRHDT; CDR2 reads FYEKMQ (reference sequence). The CDR3 sequence: CASSLSGVDYGYTF. CDR3 DNA: TGTGCCAGCAGCTTATCAGGGGTCGACTATGGCTACACCTTC. The full variable domain, its missing parts supplied by reference TRBV13 and TRBJ1-2, is AAGVIQSPRHLIKEKRETATLKCYPIPRHDTVYWYQQGPGQDPQFLISFYEKMQSDKGSIPDRFSAQQFSDYHSELNMSSLELGDSALYFCASSLSGVDYGYTFGSGTRLTVV.

The rearrangement uses TRBV9 and TRBJ1-1, with D possibly being TRBD1 (5 bases). Germline CDR1 is SGDLS and CDR2 is YYNGEE. Trimming pared 3 bases from V and 1 base from J, leaving 10 bases between. CDR3 size: 14 residues. The CDR3 sequence is CASSDTGGNTEAFF. CDR3 sequence (DNA): TGTGCCAGCAGCGACACAGGAGGGAACACTGAAGCTTTCTTT.

The chain employs TRBV12-3 or TRBV12-4 and TRBJ1-2; no reliable D call. The CDR3 is 12 amino acids. V lost 6 bases and J 5 bases, leaving 10 bases between the germline ends. CDR3 loop: CASSRYPYGYTF. The CDR3 DNA reads as TGTGCCAGCAGCCGTTACCCGTATGGCTACACCTTC.

The chain has TRBV10-3 and TRBJ1-4; 10 bases match TRBD1. The J segment lost 6 bases and the V segment lost 5 bases, leaving 3 bases of the junction unmatched. Germline V CDR1 and CDR2: ENHRY, SYGVKD. The CDR3 has 14 amino acids. CDR3 nucleotide sequence: TGTGCCATCAGTTCCGGGACAGGGGATGAAAAACTGTTTTTT. Translation: CAISSGTGDEKLFF.